The source of this T cell receptor beta chain is a study of shared clonotypes between healthy human individuals. Only CD45RO-negative cells positively selected for CCR7 counted as naive CD8 cells, so terminally differentiated effector memory CD45RA+ cells were excluded. The table came from immunoSEQ multiplex PCR; TCRdb's copy has only in-frame clones and leaves some out. This sample has roughly 2 million clones, with about 95% found just once. What was sequenced was naive CD8+ T cells sorted from blood. The TCR comes from a man between 18 and 29 years old in good health.

CDR3 DNA sequence: TGCGCCAGCAGCCTCGTGGACAGGGATCCCTACGAGCAGTACTTC. Protein: CASSLVDRDPYEQYF. The rearrangement joins TRBV4-1 to TRBJ2-7; 8 nucleotides agree with TRBD1. The germline CDR1 and CDR2 sequences are MGHRA and YSYEKL. The length of the CDR3 is 15 residues. The V gene end was trimmed by 4 bases and the J gene end by 2 bases; junction bases not matched to a gene: 7.